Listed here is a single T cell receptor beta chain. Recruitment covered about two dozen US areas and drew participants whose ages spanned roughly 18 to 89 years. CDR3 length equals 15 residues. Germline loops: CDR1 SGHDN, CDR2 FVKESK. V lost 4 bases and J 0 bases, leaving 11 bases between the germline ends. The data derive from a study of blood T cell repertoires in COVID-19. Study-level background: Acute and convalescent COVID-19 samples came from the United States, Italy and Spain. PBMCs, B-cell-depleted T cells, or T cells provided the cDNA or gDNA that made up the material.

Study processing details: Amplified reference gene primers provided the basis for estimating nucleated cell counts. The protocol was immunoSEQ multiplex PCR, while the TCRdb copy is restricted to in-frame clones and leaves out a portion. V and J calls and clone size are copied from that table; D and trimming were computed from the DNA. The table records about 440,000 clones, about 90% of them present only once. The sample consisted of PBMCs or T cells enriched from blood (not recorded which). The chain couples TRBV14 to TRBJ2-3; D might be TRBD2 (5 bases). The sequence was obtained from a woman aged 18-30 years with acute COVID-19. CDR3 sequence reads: CASSLGRGSTDTQYF. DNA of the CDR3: TGTGCCAGCAGCCTTGGTCGGGGTAGCACAGATACGCAGTATTTT.